This T cell receptor beta chain was identified during a study of cytomegalovirus exposure and HLA in healthy donors. General study points: Many donors carried some public TCRs, although rarity characterized most TCR sequences.

The PCR was carried out with 60 Vbeta primers and 13 Jbeta primers. Assay: immunoSEQ multiplex PCR; the TCRdb copy retains only in-frame clones and omits some. The table has approximately 110,000 clones, approximately 71% seen once. A note on this clone: Its antigen is not known.

The sequenced material came from PBMCs. The sequence derives from a man in his forties or fifties in good health and CMV-seronegative.

The CDR3 sequence: CASSEGGREASYGYTF. In DNA form, the CDR3 reads TGTGCCAGCAGTGAAGGTGGGAGGGAGGCGAGCTATGGCTACACCTTC. This chain uses TRBV25-1 with TRBJ1-2; D not certain. From germline, CDR1 is MGHDK and CDR2 SYGVNS. The CDR3 has 16 residues. Trimming cost V 2 bases and J 4 bases, with 17 bases left between them.